Below are 27 T cell receptor beta chains sequenced from a single sample in a study of blood T cells in healthy people across ages. Combining a sample-barcoded 5' primer with a J-beta primer mix, a second PCR ran for about 7 to 11 cycles. TCRdb re-called the 5' RACE reads through MiXCR, storing one row per CDR3 protein. The data show more than 550,000 distinct CDR3 sequences, approximately 21% seen once. The sequencing input was blood. The origin of the receptors is a man between 70 and 80 years old in good health.

This clonotype was seen ten or more times. The V and J genes are TRBV11-2 and TRBJ2-1; D tentatively fits TRBD1 or TRBD2 (5 bases each). Germline V CDR1 and CDR2: SGHAT, FQNNGV. With 4 bases removed from V and 5 bases from J, the gap between germline ends came to 18 bases. The CDR3 sequence is 16 residues long. In nucleotides, the CDR3 is TGTGCCAGCAGCTCACCGGGACCGGCCGCCAACAATGAGCAGTTCTTC. Translated: CASSSPGPAANNEQFF. The full variable domain, completed using reference TRBV11-2 and TRBJ2-1, is EAGVAQSPRYKIIEKRQSVAFWCNPISGHATLYWYQQILGQGPKLLIQFQNNGVVDDSQLPKDRFSAERLKGVDSTLKIQPAKLEDSAVYLCASSSPGPAANNEQFFGPGTRLTVL.

The CDR3 nucleotides read TGTGCCTGGAGTGTAGGGACTGGCGAGCAGTACGTC. Translating gives CAWSVGTGEQYV. The rearrangement links TRBV30 to TRBJ2-7; tentative D call: TRBD2 (6 bases). Germline CDR1 is GTSNPN and CDR2 is SVGIG (reference sequence). The CDR3 loop spans 12 amino acids. Trimming removed 0 bases from V and 6 bases from J, with 9 bases in between.

The chain employs TRBV18 and TRBJ2-7; 9 bases agree with TRBD2. The J call is uncertain, as TRBJ2-1 better fits the DNA end. CDR1 is KGHSH and CDR2 is LQKENI in the germline V gene. The CDR3 has 14 residues. CDR3 sequence reads: CASSPGGRAAEQFF. DNA for the CDR3: TGTGCCAGCTCACCTGGCGGGAGGGCCGCTGAGCAGTTCTTC.

This clonotype was seen a few times. This chain connects TRBV4-2 to TRBJ2-1, with 7 bases aligning to TRBD2. Germline assignment: CDR1 LGHNA and CDR2 YNFKEQ. V lost 4 bases, J lost 2 bases, and 5 bases stayed unmatched. The CDR3 is 15 residues long. CDR3 sequence reads: CASSPAGDPYNEQFF. CDR3 coding DNA: TGTGCCAGCAGCCCTGCGGGGGACCCCTACAATGAGCAGTTCTTC.

This clonotype was detected only a few times. The chain joins TRBV29-1 to TRBJ1-1; D unresolved. Trimming pared 2 bases from V and 0 bases from J, leaving 13 bases between. CDR1 and CDR2 (germline): SQVTM, ANQGSEA. This CDR3 has 15 amino acids. In DNA, the CDR3 is TGCAGCGTTGAACGGTACGGCGGCATGAACACTGAAGCTTTCTTT. This translates into CSVERYGGMNTEAFF.

This clonotype was observed a handful of times. V is TRBV10-3 and J is TRBJ2-5, with unresolved D. Germline V gene lookup returns CDR1 ENHRY and CDR2 SYGVKD. The length of the CDR3 is 13 residues. Trimming shortened V by 7 bases and J by 2 bases, and 11 bases separated the two germline ends. DNA for the CDR3: TGTGCCATCAAGGGAAGGGAACAAGAGACCCAGTACTTC. This gives the protein CAIKGREQETQYF.

The chain carries TRBV7-2 and TRBJ2-1; 9 bases align to TRBD2. The CDR3 is made up of 13 amino acids. V was pared by 0 bases and J by 10 bases, with 1 base of the junction left unmatched. CDR1 SGHTA and CDR2 FQGNSA come from the germline V gene. The CDR3: CASSLAGLAEQFF. CDR3 in DNA: TGTGCCAGCAGCTTAGCTGGACTAGCGGAGCAGTTCTTC.

The rearrangement joins TRBV3-1 to TRBJ1-6, with D unresolved. V dropped 0 bases and J dropped 12 bases, with 15 bases sitting between them. CDR1 is LGHDT, CDR2 YNNKEL, per germline (reference sequence). The CDR3 consists of 15 residues. The CDR3 DNA follows: TGTGCCAGCAGCCAAGATGGGCGCGTAAGGCGACCCCTCCACTTT. It yields the protein CASSQDGRVRRPLHF.

This chain links TRBV2 with TRBJ2-7; D could derive from TRBD1 or TRBD2 (5 bases each). The CDR3 length is 14 residues. The V gene lost 4 bases and the J gene lost 4 bases, with 14 bases spanning the gap. Germline CDR1 reads SNHLY; CDR2 reads FYNNEI. CDR3 protein: CASSVGTGKYEQYF. CDR3 coding DNA: TGTGCCAGCAGTGTGGGGACGGGGAAATACGAGCAGTACTTC. Looking up the rest from reference TRBV2 and TRBJ2-7 gives the full variable domain: EPEVTQTPSHQVTQMGQEVILRCVPISNHLYFYWYRQILGQKVEFLVSFYNNEISEKSEIFDDQFSVERPDGSNFTLKIRSTKLEDSAMYFCASSVGTGKYEQYFGPGTRLTVT.

This clonotype has more than one count but fewer than ten. The chain carries TRBV25-1 and TRBJ2-5, with D maybe TRBD2 (5 bases). The CDR3 contains 14 residues. Per germline, CDR1 MGHDK and CDR2 SYGVNS. V lost 5 bases and J lost 2, with 12 bases in between. The CDR3 DNA follows: TGTGCCAGCAGTTTACGGGGTACTCAAGAGACCCAGTACTTC. Its translation is CASSLRGTQETQYF.

The sample holds a few counts of this clonotype. This chain links TRBV20-1 with TRBJ1-5; no definite D call. The germline CDR1 and CDR2 sequences are DFQATT and SNEGSKA (reference sequence). This CDR3 is built from 12 residues. Trimming removed 0 bases at V and 5 bases at J, with 5 bases between. CDR3 sequence: CSARDLDQPQHF. The CDR3, as DNA: TGCAGTGCTAGAGATCTGGATCAGCCCCAGCATTTT.

The rearrangement joins TRBV2 to TRBJ1-6; D call uncertain. In germline, CDR1 is SNHLY, CDR2 FYNNEI. Trimming left V 3 bases short and J 10 bases short, with 16 bases between. This CDR3 has 15 amino acids. The CDR3 reads CASSDRPKFGSPLHF. Here the CDR3 DNA reads TGTGCCAGCAGTGATAGACCTAAATTCGGGTCACCCCTCCACTTT. Looking up the rest from reference TRBV2 and TRBJ1-6 gives the full variable domain: EPEVTQTPSHQVTQMGQEVILRCVPISNHLYFYWYRQILGQKVEFLVSFYNNEISEKSEIFDDQFSVERPDGSNFTLKIRSTKLEDSAMYFCASSDRPKFGSPLHFGNGTRLTVT.

This clonotype has just a few counts. This chain connects TRBV7-8 to TRBJ1-4, with TRBD1 as a possible D gene (5 bases). The germline gives CDR1 SGHVS, CDR2 FQNEAQ. Trimming shortened V by 1 base and J by 5 bases, and 11 bases separated the two germline ends. This CDR3 has 15 residues. The CDR3 DNA reads TGTGCCAGCAGCTTAGTTCAGGGAGGCAATGAAAAACTGTTTTTT. This codes for CASSLVQGGNEKLFF. Drawing the rest from reference TRBV7-8 and TRBJ1-4, the complete variable domain is GAGVSQSPRYKVAKRGQDVALRCDPISGHVSLFWYQQALGQGPEFLTYFQNEAQLDKSGLPSDRFFAERPEGSVSTLKIQRTQQEDSAVYLCASSLVQGGNEKLFFGSGTQLSVL.

This clonotype appeared many times. The genes are TRBV29-1 and TRBJ2-5; D gene ambiguous. The CDR3 runs to 10 residues. V was shortened by 6 bases and J by 5 bases, with 7 bases between the two germline ends. Germline V gives CDR1 SQVTM, CDR2 ANQGSEA. DNA for the CDR3: TGCAGCGTCGGTATGGAGACCCAGTACTTC. Amino acids: CSVGMETQYF. Filled out from reference TRBV29-1 and TRBJ2-5, the complete variable domain reads SAVISQKPSRDICQRGTSLTIQCQVDSQVTMMFWYRQQPGQSLTLIATANQGSEATYESGFVIDKFPISRPNLTFSTLTVSNMSPEDSSIYLCSVGMETQYFGPGTRLLVL.

The chain has TRBV7-9 and TRBJ1-2; TRBD1 is a possible D gene (5 bases). The ends were cut back, 5 bases at V and 0 bases at J, with 13 bases in the middle. CDR3 length equals 15 residues. Germline CDR1 is SEHNR and CDR2 is FQNEAQ (reference sequence). CDR3 sequence reads: CASSVGHLTNYGYTF. CDR3 sequence (DNA): TGTGCCAGCAGCGTTGGACATTTAACTAACTATGGCTACACCTTC.

This clonotype was recorded a few times. The chain employs TRBV12-3 or TRBV12-4 and TRBJ2-7; maybe TRBD2 (5 bases). Trimming cost V 1 base and J 6 bases, with 10 bases left between them. The CDR3 is 13 residues long. The CDR3 DNA reads TGTGCCAGCAGTTTAGGTAGCGCGACCGAGCAGTACTTC. Translation: CASSLGSATEQYF.

This clonotype showed up just a few times. The rearrangement links TRBV28 to TRBJ2-5; D assignment may be TRBD1 or TRBD2 (5 bases each). The J call may be wrong; the DNA end is better matched by TRBJ2-1. The CDR3 runs to 15 residues. Germline values: CDR1 MDHEN, CDR2 SYDVKM. The CDR3 DNA follows: TGTGCCAGCAGTGTCCAGGGCGAGGGCTACAATGAGCAGTTCTTC. Encoded protein: CASSVQGEGYNEQFF.

The chain employs TRBV29-1 and TRBJ2-7; D unclear. The J call may be incorrect, as the DNA end agrees better with TRBJ2-1. This CDR3 contains 11 residues. Looked up from germline, CDR1 is SQVTM and CDR2 is ANQGSEA. The CDR3 is CSVVSYNEQFF. CDR3 nucleotides: TGCAGCGTTGTGTCGTACAATGAGCAGTTCTTC.

This clonotype has only one observation. The rearrangement links TRBV19 to TRBJ1-5, with D uncertain. Germline V gene sequence: CDR1 LNHDA, CDR2 SQIVND (reference sequence). V lost 1 base to trimming and J lost 5 bases, with 12 bases between them. The CDR3 is 15 amino acids. The CDR3 coding sequence is TGTGCCAGTAGTATAGCTCCTCAAGTACATCAGCCCCAGCATTTT. As protein: CASSIAPQVHQPQHF.

The sample holds a few counts of this clonotype. The chain carries TRBV11-2 and TRBJ2-2, with D possibly matching TRBD2 (5 bases). V lost 3 bases and J lost 1, with 9 bases in between. CDR1 and CDR2 from the germline V gene are SGHAT and FQNNGV. This CDR3 has 15 residues. The chain's CDR3 is CASSFGLLNTGELFF. CDR3 sequence (DNA): TGTGCCAGCAGCTTCGGACTTCTGAACACCGGGGAGCTGTTTTTT. Full variable domain (rest looked up from reference TRBV11-2 and TRBJ2-2): EAGVAQSPRYKIIEKRQSVAFWCNPISGHATLYWYQQILGQGPKLLIQFQNNGVVDDSQLPKDRFSAERLKGVDSTLKIQPAKLEDSAVYLCASSFGLLNTGELFFGEGSRLTVL.

This clonotype was observed a handful of times. The chain is built from TRBV3-1 and TRBJ2-2, with 7 bases that match TRBD1. Germline lookup yields CDR1 LGHDT and CDR2 YNNKEL (reference sequence). The CDR3 is made up of 14 amino acids. V shed 0 bases, J shed 6 bases, and the junction held 1 base outside the gene matches. The CDR3 nucleotides are TGTGCCAGCAGCCAAGAACAGGGGTCCGGGGAGCTGTTTTTT. Encoded protein: CASSQEQGSGELFF.

The chain carries TRBV5-8 and TRBJ2-3, with TRBD2 matching 11 bases. CDR3 length: 18 residues. CDR1 is SGHTS, CDR2 YDEGEE, per germline. V lost 4 bases, J lost 0 bases, and 10 bases stayed unmatched. The CDR3 region is CASSRGLAGTISTDTQYF. DNA for the CDR3: TGTGCCAGCAGCCGTGGACTAGCGGGTACGATTAGCACAGATACGCAGTATTTT.

The rearrangement links TRBV24-1 to TRBJ2-5; TRBD1 matches at 8 bases. V was clipped by 4 bases and J by 3 bases; unmatched bases: 3. Per the germline V gene, CDR1 is KGHDR and CDR2 is SFDVKD. This CDR3 spans 14 amino acids. The CDR3 bases are TGTGCCACCAGTGACTGGGACAGGAAAGAGACCCAGTACTTC. Encoded protein: CATSDWDRKETQYF.

The V gene is TRBV12-3 or TRBV12-4, the J gene TRBJ2-5; 12 positions agree with TRBD1. V lost 3 bases, J lost 6 bases, and 8 bases stayed unmatched. This CDR3 contains 16 residues. The CDR3, as DNA: TGTGCCAGCAGTTTTGGGGGACAGGGGGCTGGAAAGACCCAGTACTTC. Translated, it gives CASSFGGQGAGKTQYF.

For this clonotype: A read error may produce the germline difference seen at one junction end. The chain is built from TRBV18 and TRBJ2-4, with D possibly being TRBD1 (6 bases). Germline V gene data show CDR1 as KGHSH and CDR2 as LQKENI. The CDR3 totals 18 residues. The CDR3 coding sequence is TGTGCCAGCCCACCTCCTGGACAGTCAAGGGGAACCAAAAACATTCAGTACTTC. Translation gives CASPPPGQSRGTKNIQYF.

The chain carries TRBV6-5 and TRBJ2-1; D gene uncertain. This CDR3 spans 14 amino acids. CDR1 MNHEY and CDR2 SVGAGI come from the germline V gene. V was clipped by 2 bases and J by 0 bases, with 5 bases between them. The CDR3 loop is CASSYSSSYNEQFF. The CDR3 DNA is TGTGCCAGCAGTTACAGTTCCTCCTACAATGAGCAGTTCTTC.

The rearrangement links TRBV6-2 or TRBV6-3 to TRBJ1-2, with D possibly TRBD1 on 6 matching bases. CDR3 size: 17 residues. The V end lost 6 bases, the J end lost 1 base, and 21 bases lay between the germline ends. Germline CDR1 reads MNHEY; CDR2 reads SVGEGT. The CDR3 loop reads CASRPVRPGHSNYGYTF. DNA for the CDR3: TGTGCCAGCAGACCCGTACGCCCGGGACACAGTAACTATGGCTACACCTTC.